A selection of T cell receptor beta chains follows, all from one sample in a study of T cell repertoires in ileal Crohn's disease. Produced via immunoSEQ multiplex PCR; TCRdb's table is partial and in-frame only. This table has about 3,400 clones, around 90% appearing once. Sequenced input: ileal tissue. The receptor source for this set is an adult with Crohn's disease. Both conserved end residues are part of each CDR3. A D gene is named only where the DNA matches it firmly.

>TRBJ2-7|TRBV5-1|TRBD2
TGCGCCAGCAGCTTGTCGCGGGGGGATCGGGCTAGCGGGCTCCCCTACGAGCAGTACTTC
CASSLSRGDRASGLPYEQYF
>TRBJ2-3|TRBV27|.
TGTGCCAGCAGTACCTCTCTAGGGACCGTTAGCACAGATACGCAGTATTTT
CASSTSLGTVSTDTQYF
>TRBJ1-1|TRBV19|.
TGTGCCAGTAGTACTCCAGGGCGGAGGGACACTGAAGCTTTCTTT
CASSTPGRRDTEAFF
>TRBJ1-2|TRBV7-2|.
TGTGCCAGCAGCTCCTGGACGGGTGGCGCTGGCTACACCTTC
CASSSWTGGAGYTF
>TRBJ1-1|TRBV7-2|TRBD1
TGTGCCAGCAGCCAGTTTTCACAGGGGGAGATAGGAGCTTTCTTT
CASSQFSQGEIGAFF
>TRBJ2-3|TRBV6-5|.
TGTGCCAGCACCCGGGGGGATACGCAGTATTTT
CASTRGDTQYF
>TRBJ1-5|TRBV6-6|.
TGTGCCAGCAGTCAACCTCCGGCCCAGGGGCAGCCCCAGCATTTT
CASSQPPAQGQPQHF
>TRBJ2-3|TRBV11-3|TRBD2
TGTGCCAGCAGCCCCATCGGACTAGCCGGGAGTGTTACGCAGTATTTT
CASSPIGLAGSVTQYF
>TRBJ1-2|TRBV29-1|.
TGCAGCGTTGAAGAAGTTTCAGGGTTCTCGGGGCCCTACACCTTC
CSVEEVSGFSGPYTF
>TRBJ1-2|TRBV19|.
TGTGCCAGTAGTCTCCGGACAGCTGATGGCTACACCTTC
CASSLRTADGYTF